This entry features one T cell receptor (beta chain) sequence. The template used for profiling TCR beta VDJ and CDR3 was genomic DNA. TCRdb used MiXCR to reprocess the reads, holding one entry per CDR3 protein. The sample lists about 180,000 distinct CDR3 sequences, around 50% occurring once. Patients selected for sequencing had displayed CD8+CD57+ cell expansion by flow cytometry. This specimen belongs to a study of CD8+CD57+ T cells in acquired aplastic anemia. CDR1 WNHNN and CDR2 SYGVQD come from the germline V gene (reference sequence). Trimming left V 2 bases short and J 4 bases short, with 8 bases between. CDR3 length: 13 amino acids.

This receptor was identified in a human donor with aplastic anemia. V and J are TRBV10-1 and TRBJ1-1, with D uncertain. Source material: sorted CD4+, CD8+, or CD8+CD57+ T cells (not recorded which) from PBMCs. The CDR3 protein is CASSETGGTEAFF. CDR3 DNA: TGCGCCAGCAGTGAGACGGGTGGCACTGAAGCTTTCTTT.